This paragraph reports one T cell receptor (beta chain). Its target is not known. Amplified material comprised TCR beta CDR3 regions derived from RNA transcripts. The library came from an HTBI-primed first-round RT-PCR and a second-round multiplex PCR. One entry per CDR3 protein, called by TCRdb with MiXCR from the multiplex PCR reads. In the table there are a few hundred thousand distinct CDR3 sequences, roughly 17% of which are singletons. Patients newly diagnosed with hyperthyroidism, under 2 months' duration, were aged 18 to 65, the study reports. The data were taken from a study of Graves' ophthalmopathy and Graves' hyperthyroidism. Study context: Peripheral blood sampling preceded any treatment and occurred at initial diagnosis. Study-wide results and limits: Clonotypes were expanded in thyroid at above 0.001 frequency, and most also appeared in blood.

The CDR3 contains 17 residues. The rearrangement joins TRBV26 to TRBJ2-7; whether TRBD2, the table's D call, matches the DNA was not checked. TRBV26 is deemed a pseudogene. The clonotype was recovered from an adult woman with stable Graves' hyperthyroidism. Material: peripheral blood. The CDR3 reads CASSYGRGTSGSYEQYF. The DNA for the CDR3 is TGTGCCAGCAGTTACGGGCGCGGGACTAGCGGATCATACGAGCAGTACTTC.